This TCR beta chain appears in the sequencing data of a study of T cell repertoires in cytomegalovirus infection. Study at large: Carrying CMV and the relevant HLA type showed in public TCR beta signatures. Findings and caveats of the study: There were HLA-C-restricted CMV-specific TCR beta clonotypes dominating the ex vivo response. The cumulative frequency of public TCR beta families distinguished individuals who carried CMV together with the relevant HLA.

Germline V lookup: CDR1 SGHTA, CDR2 FQGNSA. V lost 6 bases and J 0 bases, leaving 7 bases between the germline ends. The CDR3 is 13 residues long. Remarks on this clonotype: Its specificity is unknown.

TCRdb ran MiXCR on the reads and lists one entry per CDR3 protein. The sample lists a few hundred thousand distinct CDR3 sequences; more than 20% were seen once. The TCR comes from a human donor in good health (CMV status not recorded). Some clones in this sample may be carry-over from other donors' samples. The sample in question was cultured PBMCs, obtained from culture after CMV antigen stimulation. V and J are TRBV7-2 and TRBJ2-3; no clear D. The CDR3 protein is CASRKGSTDTQYF. The CDR3 region has the DNA TGTGCCAGCAGAAAAGGTAGCACAGATACGCAGTATTTT.